This record covers a single TCR beta chain. Antigen unknown. CDR1 is SGHRS, CDR2 YFSETQ, per germline. J gave up 11 bases and V 0 bases, and 2 bases lay outside the gene matches. The CDR3 spans 13 residues. During its preparation, the TCRbeta library received unique molecular identifiers. Via MiXCR, TCRdb re-called the PCR reads, giving one row per CDR3 protein. The sample lists some 310,000 distinct CDR3 sequences, approximately 23% seen once, with approximately 10% in the top ten. The sample originates from a study of T-cell reconstitution after alpha-beta-depleted transplantation in children. Study-wide findings and caveats: Several hundred expanded graft clones reportedly supplied alpha-beta T cells about two months after transplant.

The specimen was PBMCs, mostly from graft donor cells, collected 180 days after TCRalphabeta/CD19-depleted stem cell transplant. This rearrangement joins TRBV5-1 to TRBJ2-3, with 11 nucleotides matching TRBD2. The source of this sequence is a male patient younger than 18 who had a stem cell transplant for acute lymphoblastic leukemia, so the T cells may come from the graft donor. The CDR3 nucleotides are TGCGCCAGCAGCTTGGAGCTAGCGGGAGGGCAGTATTTT. Amino acid sequence: CASSLELAGGQYF.